One and the same sample provided the 4 T cell receptor beta chains below, sequenced in a study of regulatory T cells in long-lasting Graves disease. The time point: newly diagnosed GD, antithyroid drugs for less than 3 months. The TCR library was made from RNA extracted from PBMCs. Researchers made TCR beta libraries by using iRepertoire HTBI primers and running Arm-PCR on CDR3 regions. Using its own MiXCR run on the multiplex PCR reads, TCRdb lists one record per CDR3 protein. The sample shows 450,000 to 600,000 distinct CDR3 sequences, approximately 15% of them seen only once. The data were also submitted as part of a second study, on T cells in Graves' hyperthyroidism and ophthalmopathy.

Here the sequenced sample was peripheral blood mononuclear cells (PBMCs), taken at new diagnosis, from a patient treated with antithyroid drugs. Receptor source: a man between 25 and 39 years old with Graves disease.

This clonotype was seen many times. This sequence joins TRBV20-1 and TRBJ1-5, with unresolved D. Germline V gives CDR1 DFQATT, CDR2 SNEGSKA (reference sequence). This CDR3 contains 13 residues. CDR3 loop: CSLSDYSNQPQHF. The CDR3 region has the DNA TGCAGCCTCTCAGACTATAGCAATCAGCCCCAGCATTTT.

This clonotype was counted ten times or more. The chain recombines TRBV5-6 with TRBJ2-5; D is uncertain. The CDR3 extends over 15 amino acids. The germline V gene has CDR1 SGHDT and CDR2 YYEEEE. Trimming shortened V by 2 bases and J by 4 bases, and 15 bases separated the two germline ends. Here the CDR3 DNA reads TGTGCCAGCAGCTTAGGTTTTGGTAGCCGAGAGACCCAGTACTTC. Translating gives CASSLGFGSRETQYF.

Ten or more counts support this clonotype. The V and J genes are TRBV10-3 and TRBJ1-6; 7 bases map to TRBD1. J lost 10 bases, V lost 6 bases, and 6 bases had no gene match. This CDR3 comprises 13 residues. The germline gives CDR1 ENHRY, CDR2 SYGVKD. CDR3 DNA sequence: TGTGCCATCAGCGACAGGGAGGACTCACCCCTCCACTTT. Translated, it gives CAISDREDSPLHF.

This clonotype showed up many times. This chain's CDR3 is CASSSQGAWETQYF. The CDR3 DNA follows: TGTGCCAGCAGTTCCCAGGGGGCGTGGGAGACCCAGTACTTC. The rearrangement links TRBV12-3 or TRBV12-4 to TRBJ2-4; 8 bases fit TRBD1. The DNA end lines up better with TRBJ2-5; the J call may be wrong. The CDR3 is 14 residues long.